This T cell receptor (beta chain) is from a study of T-cell reconstitution after alpha-beta-depleted transplantation in children. Study-level findings and limits: Diversity of TCRbeta at day 60 was high in some patients, arising from surviving recipient T cells and thymic progenitors. T-cell numbers and diversity one year post-transplant derived largely from freshly generated T cells.

Germline V gene sequence: CDR1 MNHNY, CDR2 SVGAGI (reference sequence). V was clipped by 6 bases and J by 6 bases, with 9 bases between them. This CDR3 has 12 amino acids. There are many counts of this clonotype. What it binds is not known. The authors prepared the TCRbeta library with unique molecular identifiers. TCRdb passed the PCR reads through MiXCR, listing each CDR3 protein once. This repertoire shows 100,000 to 120,000 distinct CDR3 sequences, approximately 6% found once; its top ten account for approximately 25%. V and J are TRBV6-6 and TRBJ2-1, with no clear D. The sample here was PBMCs, mostly from graft donor cells, taken 360 days after TCRalphabeta/CD19-depleted stem cell transplant. This receptor was identified in a male patient between 2 and 15 years old who had a stem cell transplant for acute lymphoblastic leukemia, so the T cells may come from the graft donor. The CDR3 region has the DNA TGTGCCAGCAGCCAACTCCCCAATGAGCAGTTCTTC. Its protein is CASSQLPNEQFF.